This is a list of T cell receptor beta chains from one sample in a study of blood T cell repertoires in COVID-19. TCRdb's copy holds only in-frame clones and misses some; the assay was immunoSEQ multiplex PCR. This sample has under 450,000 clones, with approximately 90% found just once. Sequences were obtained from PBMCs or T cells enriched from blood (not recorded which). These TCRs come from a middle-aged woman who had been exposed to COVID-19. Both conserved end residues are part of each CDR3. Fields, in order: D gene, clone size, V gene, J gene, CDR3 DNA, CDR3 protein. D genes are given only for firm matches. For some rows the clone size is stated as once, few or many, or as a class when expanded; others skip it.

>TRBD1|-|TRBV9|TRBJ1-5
TGTGCCAGCAGAAATTACAGGGGAGGTCAGCCCCAGCATTTT
CASRNYRGGQPQHF
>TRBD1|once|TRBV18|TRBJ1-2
TGTGCCAGCTCAGAACTGGGACAGCGCTATAACTATGGCTACACCTTC
CASSELGQRYNYGYTF
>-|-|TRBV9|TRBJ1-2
TGTGCCAGCAGCGGCGGCTATGGCTACACCTTC
CASSGGYGYTF
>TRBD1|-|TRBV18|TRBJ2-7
TGTGCCAGCTCACCAGGGGACAGGGACGAGCAGTACTTC
CASSPGDRDEQYF
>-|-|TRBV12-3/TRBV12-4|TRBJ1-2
TGTGCCAGCAGTCCACAGGGCTATGGCTACACCTTC
CASSPQGYGYTF
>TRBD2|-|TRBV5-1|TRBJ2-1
TGCGCCAGCAGCTTGGGGCTAGCGGGGAGTTACTACAATGAGCAGTTCTTC
CASSLGLAGSYYNEQFF
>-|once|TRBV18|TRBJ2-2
TGTGCCAGCTCACCGAGCCGAGGAAACACCGGGGAGCTGTTTTTT
CASSPSRGNTGELFF
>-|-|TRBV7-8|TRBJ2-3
TGTGCCAGCAGCTTCCCGGGTGCTAGCAGTCGGGTGGCGGCGCAGTATTTT
CASSFPGASSRVAAQYF
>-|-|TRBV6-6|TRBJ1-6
TGTGCCAGCAGTCTCAGGGGATATAATTCACCCCTCCACTTT
CASSLRGYNSPLHF
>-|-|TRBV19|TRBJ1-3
TGTGCCAGTAAAAGGGGCTCCTCTGGAAACACCATATATTTT
CASKRGSSGNTIYF
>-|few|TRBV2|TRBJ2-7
TGTGCCAGCAGTGAGGAGGGGAGTCTCTACGAGCAGTACTTC
CASSEEGSLYEQYF
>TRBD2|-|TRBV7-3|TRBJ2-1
TGTGCCAGCAGCCCCGTAGCGGGAGCGTCCAATGAGCAGTTCTTC
CASSPVAGASNEQFF
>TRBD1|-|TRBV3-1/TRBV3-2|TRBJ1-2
TGTGCCAGCACCAAGGCCGGGACAGGGAACTATGGCTACACCTTC
CASTKAGTGNYGYTF
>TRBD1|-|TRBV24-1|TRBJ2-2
TGTGCCACCAGCAAGGACAGGGTTAGGACCGGGGAGCTGTTTTTT
CATSKDRVRTGELFF
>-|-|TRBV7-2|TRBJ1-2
TGTGCCAGCAGCAGAAGTCAGGGGAACTATGGCTACACCTTC
CASSRSQGNYGYTF
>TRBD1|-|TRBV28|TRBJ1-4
TGTGCCAGCACCCTCCCGGGACAGGGTTACGAAAAACTGTTTTTT
CASTLPGQGYEKLFF
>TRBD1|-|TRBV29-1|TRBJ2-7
TGCAGCGTTGAGGAGAAGGGGGCCGACTACGAGCAGTACTTC
CSVEEKGADYEQYF
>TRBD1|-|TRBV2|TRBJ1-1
TGTGCCAGCAGTCGGACAGGGATGAACACTGAAGCTTTCTTT
CASSRTGMNTEAFF
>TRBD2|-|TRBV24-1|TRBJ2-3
TGTGCCACCAGTGATTTGAGCCTAGCGGGAGTTTCGGGTACGCAGTATTTT
CATSDLSLAGVSGTQYF
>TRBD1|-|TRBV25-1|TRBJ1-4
TGTGCCAGCAGTGGCTCTAGGGGACAGGGTGTGTTT
CASSGSRGQGVF
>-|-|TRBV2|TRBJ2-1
TGTGCCAGCAGTGTTAGCTCCACGGGGTCCGGTGAGCAGTTCTTC
CASSVSSTGSGEQFF
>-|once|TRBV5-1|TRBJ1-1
TGCGCCAGCGGCTTTGGGGGAGGCACTGAAGCTTTCTTT
CASGFGGGTEAFF
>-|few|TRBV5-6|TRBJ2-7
TGTGCCAGCAGCTTAGGGCTAGCGTCAAACCTTCGCTACGAGCAGTACTTC
CASSLGLASNLRYEQYF
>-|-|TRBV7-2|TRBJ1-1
TGTGCCAGCAGCTTTTGGGGCGACACTGAAGCTTTCTTT
CASSFWGDTEAFF
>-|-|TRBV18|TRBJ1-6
TGTGCCAGCTCACCTTCGGCGGTGAGCTCCTATAATTCACCCCTCCACTTT
CASSPSAVSSYNSPLHF
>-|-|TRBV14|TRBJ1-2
TGTGCCAGCAGCCAAGATCAGGGGATCTATGGCTACACCTTC
CASSQDQGIYGYTF
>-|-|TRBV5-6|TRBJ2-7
TGTGCCAGCAGCTTGGTAGGACAGACAGGAGGCTACGAGCAGTACTTC
CASSLVGQTGGYEQYF
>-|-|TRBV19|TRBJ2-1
TGTGCCAGTAGTACACAGGGCAATGAGCAGTTCTTC
CASSTQGNEQFF
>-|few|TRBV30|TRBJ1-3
TGTGCCTGGAGTCCGTGGACTGGGGGAAACACCATATATTTT
CAWSPWTGGNTIYF
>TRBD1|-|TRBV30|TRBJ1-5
TGTGCCTGGAGCGTAGCAGGGGGCGCAGTCCAGCCCCAGCATTTT
CAWSVAGGAVQPQHF
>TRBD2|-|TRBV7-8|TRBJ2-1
TGTGCCAGCAGCCCCATAGCGGGGGGGATCGTAGGGCAGTTCTTC
CASSPIAGGIVGQFF
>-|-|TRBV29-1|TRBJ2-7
TGCAGCGTTGCCGCTAGCATGCTGGGCGAGCAGTACTTC
CSVAASMLGEQYF
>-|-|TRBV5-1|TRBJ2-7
TGCGCCAGCAGCTTGGGAAACAGGGTGTGGGGGTACGAGCAGTACTTC
CASSLGNRVWGYEQYF
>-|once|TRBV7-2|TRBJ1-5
TGTGCCAGCAGCTTAGGAGTAGCAGGGGTACAGCCCCAGCATTTT
CASSLGVAGVQPQHF
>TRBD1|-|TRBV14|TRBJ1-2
TGTGCCAGCAGCCAAGCCAGGGGGCTAGGTGGCTACACCTTC
CASSQARGLGGYTF
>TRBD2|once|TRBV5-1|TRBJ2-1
TGCGCCAGCAGAGGGGGACTAGCGGACAATGAGCAGTTCTTC
CASRGGLADNEQFF
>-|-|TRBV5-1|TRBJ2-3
TGCGCCAGCAGCTTGGGCCGGGATGCAGATACGCAGTATTTT
CASSLGRDADTQYF
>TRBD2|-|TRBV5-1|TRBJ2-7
TGCGCCAGCAGCTTGGGTCACGGGGGGAACTCCTACGAGCAGTACTTC
CASSLGHGGNSYEQYF
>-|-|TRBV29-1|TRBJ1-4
TGCAGCGCCAGGGGAACTAATGAAAAACTGTTTTTT
CSARGTNEKLFF
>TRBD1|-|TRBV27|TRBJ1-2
TGTGCCAGCAGTATCGACAGGGCATACGGCTACACCTTC
CASSIDRAYGYTF
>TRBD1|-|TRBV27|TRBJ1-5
TGTGCCAGCAGTGCCTCGGACAGGGCGAGGGGTCGCAATCAGCCCCAGCATTTT
CASSASDRARGRNQPQHF
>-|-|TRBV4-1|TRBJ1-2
TGCGCCAGCAGCCAAGACGCGCAGGCCTATGGCTACACCTTC
CASSQDAQAYGYTF
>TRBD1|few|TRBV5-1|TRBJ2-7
TGCGCCAGCAGCTTAAGGGACAGGGTCTACGAGCAGTACTTC
CASSLRDRVYEQYF
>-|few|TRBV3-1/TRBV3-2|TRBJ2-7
TGTGCCAGCAGCCGTGCGGCATCCCGGCAGAACTACGAGCAGTACTTC
CASSRAASRQNYEQYF
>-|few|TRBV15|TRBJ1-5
TGTGCCACCAGCAGAGCCAAACAGGGTTTTCAGCCCCAGCATTTT
CATSRAKQGFQPQHF
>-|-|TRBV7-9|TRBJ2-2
TGTGCCAGCAGCTCAGAGGTTCCCACCGGGGAGCTGTTTTTT
CASSSEVPTGELFF
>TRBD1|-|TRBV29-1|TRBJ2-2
TGCAGCTTCCGGACAGGCTCGAACACCGGGGAGCTGTTTTTT
CSFRTGSNTGELFF
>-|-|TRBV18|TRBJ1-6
TGTGCCAGCTCACAGGAGGAATGGTCACCCCTCCACTTT
CASSQEEWSPLHF
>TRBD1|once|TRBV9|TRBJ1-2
TGTGCCAGCAGCCCAAGCAGGGGGCGAATTCAAGGCTACACCTTC
CASSPSRGRIQGYTF